This T cell receptor (beta chain) was profiled in a study of Ad26.COV2.S vaccination and SARS-CoV-2 variants. Study as a whole: Donor participated within the Ad26.COV2.S arm of the COV1001 trial. Donor got 5x10^10 or 1x10^11 viral particles of Ad26.COV2.S.

The treatment here: about 20 received Ad26.COV2.S at low or high dose, single or two shots; several received placebo; per-sample allocation not given. After the first vaccine or placebo injection, samples were drawn on day 63. Using immunoSEQ multiplex PCR, the repertoire was profiled, and TCRdb retains in-frame clones only, with some absent. The sample carries about 680,000 clones, more than 80% recorded once. The origin of this receptor is a person aged 18-60 years who received the Ad26.COV2.S COVID-19 vaccine or a placebo. This material consisted of peripheral blood, taken in a trial of Ad26.COV2.S vaccine versus placebo.

CDR3 coding DNA: TGCGCCAGCAGCTTGGGCCACCTGACTCGGACTAGCGGGACCACAGATACGCAGTATTTT. It specifies CASSLGHLTRTSGTTDTQYF. This rearrangement joins TRBV5-1 to TRBJ2-3; the match to TRBD2 covers 12 bases. CDR3 size: 20 residues. With 0 bases clipped from V and 2 bases from J, the junction kept 13 bases outside the gene matches. Germline assignment: CDR1 SGHRS and CDR2 YFSETQ. Looking up the rest from reference TRBV5-1 and TRBJ2-3 gives the full variable domain: KAGVTQTPRYLIKTRGQQVTLSCSPISGHRSVSWYQQTPGQGLQFLFEYFSETQRNKGNFPGRFSGRQFSNSRSEMNVSTLELGDSALYLCASSLGHLTRTSGTTDTQYFGPGTRLTVL.